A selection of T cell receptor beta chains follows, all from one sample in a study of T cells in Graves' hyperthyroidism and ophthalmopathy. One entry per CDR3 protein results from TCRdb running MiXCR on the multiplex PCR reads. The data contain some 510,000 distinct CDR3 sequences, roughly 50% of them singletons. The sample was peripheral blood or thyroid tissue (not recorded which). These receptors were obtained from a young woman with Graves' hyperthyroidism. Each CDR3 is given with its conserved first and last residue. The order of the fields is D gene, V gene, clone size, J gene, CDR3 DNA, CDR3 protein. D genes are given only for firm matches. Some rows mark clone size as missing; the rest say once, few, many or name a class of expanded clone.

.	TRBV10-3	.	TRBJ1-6	TGTGCCATCAGTTCTGACAGGCCCGCTAGCCCCCTCCACTTT	CAISSDRPASPLHF
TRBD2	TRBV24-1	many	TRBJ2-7	TGTGCCACCAGTGATTCTAGCGGGACCTACGAGCAGTACTTC	CATSDSSGTYEQYF
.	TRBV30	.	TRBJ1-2	TGTGCCTGGAGAACCGGACGGAACTATGGCTACACCTTC	CAWRTGRNYGYTF
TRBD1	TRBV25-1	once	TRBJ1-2	TGTGCCAGCAGTGAATTGGGGACAGGAACTAATGGCTACACCTTC	CASSELGTGTNGYTF
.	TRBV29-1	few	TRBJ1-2	TGCAGCAGTTTAGCTGGGGATGGCTACACCTTC	CSSLAGDGYTF
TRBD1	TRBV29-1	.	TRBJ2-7	TGCAGCGGCGGAGACGACAGGGACTACGAGCAGTACTTC	CSGGDDRDYEQYF
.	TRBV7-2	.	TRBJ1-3	TGTGCCAGCAGCTCTACCGGATTCTCTGGAAACACCATATATTTT	CASSSTGFSGNTIYF
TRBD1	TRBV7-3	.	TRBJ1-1	TGTGCCAGCAGCTCCTCCGGGACAGGGCGGACTGAAGCTTTCTTT	CASSSSGTGRTEAFF
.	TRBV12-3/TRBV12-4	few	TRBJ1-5	TGTGCCAGCAGTTTGGGGTTCGTGGATTATGGACAGCCCCAGCATTTT	CASSLGFVDYGQPQHF
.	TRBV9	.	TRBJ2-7	TGTGCCAGCAGCGTAGCTTTGGACGGCGCTCCCTACGAGCAGTACTTC	CASSVALDGAPYEQYF
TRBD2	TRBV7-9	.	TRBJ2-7	TGTGCCAGCAGCTCGCGCGGGAGTAGGGTGGGGGAGCAGTACTTC	CASSSRGSRVGEQYF
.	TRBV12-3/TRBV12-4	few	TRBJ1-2	TGTGCCAGCAGTCTCCGACAGGAGTATGGCTACACCTTC	CASSLRQEYGYTF
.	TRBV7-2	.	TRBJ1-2	TGTGCCAGCAGTGACGGTCAGGTCTATGGCTACACCTTC	CASSDGQVYGYTF
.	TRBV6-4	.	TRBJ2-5	TGTGCCAGCAGTGACTCCGGACTCGGCTTCAACCTTGAGTTCTTC	CASSDSGLGFNLEFF
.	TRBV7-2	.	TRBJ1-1	TGTGCCAGCAGCTTACCCGGAGGCGGAGATGAAGCTTTCTTT	CASSLPGGGDEAFF
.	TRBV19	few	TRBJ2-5	TGTGCCAGTAGTATAGGACACGGGGACGGGACCCAGTACTTC	CASSIGHGDGTQYF
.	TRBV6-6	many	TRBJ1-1	TGTGCCAGCAGTTACCGGGGGAAGGGGGGCACTGAAGCTTTCTTT	CASSYRGKGGTEAFF
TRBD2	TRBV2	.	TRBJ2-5	TGTGCCAGCAGCGTAGTAGCGGGAGGAGAGACCCAGTACTTC	CASSVVAGGETQYF
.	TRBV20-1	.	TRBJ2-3	TGCAGTGCTAGAGACCCAGGACAAATTAGCACAGATACGCAGTATTTT	CSARDPGQISTDTQYF
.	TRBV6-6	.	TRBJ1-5	TGTGCCAGCAGTTTTTTCAGAAATAGCAATCAGCCCCAGCATTTT	CASSFFRNSNQPQHF
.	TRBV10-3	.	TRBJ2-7	TGTGCCAGCAGTGATCGAGACTACTACGAGCAGTACTTC	CASSDRDYYEQYF
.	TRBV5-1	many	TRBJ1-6	TGCGCCAGCAGCTGGAGTGGGGCGCCGAATTCACCCCTCCACTTT	CASSWSGAPNSPLHF